These 26 T cell receptor beta chains share one sample of origin, sequenced in a study of blood T cell repertoires in COVID-19. This table comes from immunoSEQ multiplex PCR, and its TCRdb copy is limited to in-frame clones, with some not included. The sample includes 330,000 or so clones, 89% of them seen just once. Sequencing was performed on peripheral blood. Every receptor here comes from a woman aged 60 to 75 with COVID-19, enrolled during active disease.

The genes are TRBV6-5 and TRBJ1-5; D is ambiguous. Germline V lookup: CDR1 MNHEY, CDR2 SVGAGI. V lost 7 bases to trimming and J lost 4 bases, with 8 bases between them. The CDR3 covers 12 residues. The CDR3 sequence is CASTRLNQPQHF. Written as DNA, the CDR3 is TGTGCCAGCACCCGACTAAATCAGCCCCAGCATTTT.

This chain links TRBV29-1 with TRBJ1-2, with TRBD1 matching 8 bases. This CDR3 has 14 residues. The trim removed 4 bases at V and 2 bases at J, leaving 6 bases unmatched. Germline values: CDR1 SQVTM, CDR2 ANQGSEA. CDR3 bases: TGCAGCGTTGCCGGCAGGGGGCTAAACTATGGCTACACCTTC. This codes for CSVAGRGLNYGYTF.

The chain carries TRBV3-1 (or the pseudogene TRBV3-2) and TRBJ1-3; D may be TRBD1 (5 bases). The germline V gene encodes CDR1 LGHDT and CDR2 YNNKEL (reference sequence). The CDR3 runs 14 residues. Trimming pared 6 bases from V and 0 bases from J, leaving 9 bases between. CDR3 loop: CASSPTASGNTIYF. DNA of the CDR3: TGTGCCAGCAGTCCGACAGCCTCTGGAAACACCATATATTTT.

The V call is TRBV5-1, the J call TRBJ2-1, with D maybe TRBD1 (6 bases). Germline V CDR1 and CDR2: SGHRS, YFSETQ. This CDR3 has 14 amino acids. Trimming stripped 4 bases from V and 5 bases from J, with 13 bases between. CDR3: CASSPTGQNNEQFF. The CDR3 DNA sequence: TGCGCCAGCAGCCCTACGGGACAAAACAATGAGCAGTTCTTC.

The genes are TRBV10-3 and TRBJ1-2; 8 bases are shared with TRBD1. The junction had 5 bases not matched to a gene; V was cut back by 10 bases and J by 4 bases. This CDR3 is 12 amino acids long. Germline CDR1 reads ENHRY; CDR2 reads SYGVKD. Here the CDR3 DNA reads TGTGCCAATGGCGGGACAGGCTATGGCTACACCTTC. This translates into CANGGTGYGYTF.

The CDR3 reads CASSLGAGEGNQPQHF. The CDR3, as DNA: TGTGCCAGCAGCTTAGGGGCCGGGGAGGGCAATCAGCCCCAGCATTTT. The chain links TRBV7-9 to TRBJ1-5; D unclear. Germline V gene data show CDR1 as SEHNR and CDR2 as FQNEAQ (reference sequence). V shed 1 base and J shed 2 bases, with 12 bases lying between them. CDR3 size: 16 residues.

V gene TRBV20-1 combines with J gene TRBJ1-2; D is uncertain. Trimming cost V 5 bases and J 6 bases, with 10 bases left between them. The CDR3 loop spans 11 amino acids. From germline, CDR1 is DFQATT and CDR2 SNEGSKA (reference sequence). CDR3 bases: TGCAGTGCTCTTAGAGGGAATGGCTACACCTTC. Translation: CSALRGNGYTF.

V usage is TRBV2 and J usage is TRBJ2-6; 9 positions match TRBD1. Per germline, CDR1 SNHLY and CDR2 FYNNEI. The V and J ends lost 5 bases and 2 bases, in that order; junction bases with no gene match: 7. CDR3 length: 17 residues. The CDR3 here is CASSPTGTGTGANVLTF. CDR3 sequence (DNA): TGTGCCAGCAGTCCAACCGGGACAGGGACTGGGGCCAACGTCCTGACTTTC.

The V and J genes are TRBV11-2 and TRBJ1-6; 7 bases map to TRBD1. Germline CDR1 and CDR2: SGHAT and FQNNGV. Losses at the gene ends were 1 base for V and 7 bases for J; bases not matched to a gene: 7. The CDR3 totals 16 residues. CDR3 region: CASSLGLYRGNSPLHF. The CDR3 nucleotides read TGTGCCAGCAGCTTAGGATTGTACAGGGGAAATTCACCCCTCCACTTT.

A few counts support this clone. The same CDR3 is also encoded by other DNA sequences in this sample. The gene calls are TRBV4-1 and TRBJ1-5; no definite D call. The length of the CDR3 is 16 residues. The V gene lost 0 bases and the J gene lost 0 bases, with 9 bases spanning the gap. CDR1 and CDR2 from the germline V gene are MGHRA and YSYEKL. The CDR3 region has the DNA TGCGCCAGCAGCCAAGAGGCAGGATATAGCAATCAGCCCCAGCATTTT. Encoded protein: CASSQEAGYSNQPQHF.

The chain is built from TRBV5-8 and TRBJ1-1, with 9 positions matching TRBD1. The germline V gene encodes CDR1 SGHTS and CDR2 YDEGEE. Unmatched junction bases numbered 10, after V lost 0 bases and J lost 10 bases. This CDR3 is built from 15 residues. The CDR3 sequence: CASSLVGTGFVGAFF. Here the CDR3 DNA reads TGTGCCAGCAGCTTGGTCGGGACAGGGTTTGTAGGAGCTTTCTTT.

The chain couples TRBV19 to TRBJ1-2, with 7 bases identical to TRBD1. Looked up from germline, CDR1 is LNHDA and CDR2 is SQIVND (reference sequence). The J segment lost 5 bases and the V segment lost 4 bases, leaving 7 bases of the junction unmatched. This CDR3 contains 14 residues. The CDR3: CASSRSQGRYGYTF. DNA for the CDR3: TGTGCCAGTAGTAGATCACAGGGGAGGTATGGCTACACCTTC. Based on the CDR3 plus reference TRBV19 and TRBJ1-2, the full variable domain is DGGITQSPKYLFRKEGQNVTLSCEQNLNHDAMYWYRQDPGQGLRLIYYSQIVNDFQKGDIAEGYSVSREKKESFPLTVTSAQKNPTAFYLCASSRSQGRYGYTFGSGTRLTVV.

J is TRBJ1-2 and V is TRBV18; D gene ambiguous. Trimming removed 3 bases from V and 3 bases from J, with 11 bases in between. The CDR3 is 14 amino acids. Germline CDR1 is KGHSH and CDR2 is LQKENI. DNA of the CDR3: TGTGCCAGCTCACCTGAGGTGGGTTACTATGGCTACACCTTC. Translated, it gives CASSPEVGYYGYTF.

The chain has TRBV18 and TRBJ1-1; D is unclear. With 3 bases removed from V and 4 bases from J, the gap between germline ends came to 9 bases. Germline assignment: CDR1 KGHSH and CDR2 LQKENI. CDR3 length equals 13 residues. The CDR3 region has the DNA TGTGCCAGCTCACCGGGTGGGCCCACTGAAGCTTTCTTT. This encodes CASSPGGPTEAFF.

This sequence joins TRBV28 and TRBJ2-7, with D possibly being TRBD2 (5 bases). CDR1 is MDHEN, CDR2 SYDVKM, per germline. V was pared by 3 bases and J by 6 bases, with 12 bases between. CDR3 length: 13 residues. The CDR3 region is CASSFPGGGEQYF. The DNA for the CDR3 is TGTGCCAGCAGTTTTCCCGGAGGTGGCGAGCAGTACTTC.

The chain couples TRBV9 to TRBJ2-3; 7 positions agree with TRBD2. Germline loops: CDR1 SGDLS, CDR2 YYNGEE. The CDR3 length is 15 residues. J lost 2 bases, V lost 2 bases, and 5 bases had no gene match. The CDR3 coding sequence is TGTGCCAGCAGCGTGGGGGGGAGCAACACAGATACGCAGTATTTT. Amino acid sequence: CASSVGGSNTDTQYF.

The chain carries TRBV9 and TRBJ2-5; 7 nucleotides agree with TRBD1. CDR3 length equals 14 residues. From germline, CDR1 is SGDLS and CDR2 YYNGEE. V shed 1 base and J 2 bases; nucleotides not matched to a gene: 2. CDR3 protein: CASSVPGQQETQYF. The CDR3 coding sequence is TGTGCCAGCAGCGTACCGGGACAGCAAGAGACCCAGTACTTC.

The chain joins TRBV7-9 to TRBJ2-7; possible D gene TRBD2, 5 bases. The CDR3 covers 13 residues. V was cut by 5 bases and J by 5 bases, with 13 bases left in between. Germline V gene sequence: CDR1 SEHNR, CDR2 FQNEAQ (reference sequence). CDR3 in DNA: TGTGCCAGCAGCAAATGGACTGAGGACGAGCAGTACTTC. Its translation is CASSKWTEDEQYF.

This sequence joins TRBV28 and TRBJ2-7; D ambiguous. Germline V gives CDR1 MDHEN, CDR2 SYDVKM. This CDR3 is built from 13 residues. Trimming took 3 bases from V and 2 from J, leaving 8 bases between them. The CDR3 sequence: CASSFKQPYEQYF. For the CDR3, the DNA is TGTGCCAGCAGTTTTAAACAGCCCTACGAGCAGTACTTC.

DNA for the CDR3: TGTGCCAGTAGTGCAGACAGGGACCGTAATCAGCCCCAGCATTTT. Amino acids: CASSADRDRNQPQHF. This chain connects TRBV19 to TRBJ1-5, with 7 nucleotides matching TRBD1. The CDR3 is 15 amino acids. V lost 5 bases and J lost 4; bases outside the gene matches: 8. Germline CDR1 LNHDA, CDR2 SQIVND (reference sequence).

The gene calls are TRBV18 and TRBJ1-1; D is ambiguous. This CDR3 spans 14 amino acids. The V end lost 0 bases, the J end lost 1 base, and 6 bases lay between the germline ends. Germline V gives CDR1 KGHSH, CDR2 LQKENI. CDR3 region: CASSPPSKNTEAFF. The CDR3 bases are TGTGCCAGCTCACCACCGAGTAAGAACACTGAAGCTTTCTTT. Combining the CDR3 with reference TRBV18 and TRBJ1-1 gives the whole variable domain NAGVMQNPRHLVRRRGQEARLRCSPMKGHSHVYWYRQLPEEGLKFMVYLQKENIIDESGMPKERFSAEFPKEGPSILRIQQVVRGDSAAYFCASSPPSKNTEAFFGQGTRLTVV.

This chain uses TRBV4-2 with TRBJ1-4, with D unresolved. Germline lookup yields CDR1 LGHNA and CDR2 YNFKEQ. The CDR3 runs 13 residues. The V end lost 5 bases, the J end lost 7 bases, and 11 bases lay between the germline ends. CDR3 DNA sequence: TGTGCCAGCAGCGGGCAGTGGATTGAAAAACTGTTTTTT. Amino acid sequence: CASSGQWIEKLFF.

This chain connects TRBV9 to TRBJ1-2; D is unclear. V was cut by 6 bases and J by 2 bases, with 20 bases left in between. The CDR3 extends over 16 amino acids. In germline, CDR1 is SGDLS, CDR2 YYNGEE. The CDR3 DNA reads as TGTGCCAGCACCCTCCCAGGTTGGGTCAGAAACTATGGCTACACCTTC. Translating it yields CASTLPGWVRNYGYTF.

The gene calls are TRBV5-6 and TRBJ1-5; 7 bases are a match to TRBD1. Germline V gives CDR1 SGHDT, CDR2 YYEEEE. Trimming cost V 4 bases and J 6 bases; bases outside gene matches: 7. This CDR3 is 14 amino acids long. CDR3 sequence (DNA): TGTGCCAGCAGCGCTACAGGGGTAAGTCAGCCCCAGCATTTT. This translates into CASSATGVSQPQHF.

This clone was found many times. V gene TRBV27 combines with J gene TRBJ2-3; no reliable D call. CDR1 MNHEY and CDR2 SMNVEV come from the germline V gene (reference sequence). The CDR3 has 13 amino acids. V was shortened by 3 bases and J by 6 bases, with 10 bases between the two germline ends. CDR3 residues: CASSLGLSDTQYF. CDR3 nucleotide sequence: TGTGCCAGCAGTTTGGGCCTCAGCGATACGCAGTATTTT.

The rearrangement joins TRBV10-3 to TRBJ1-1, with 7 bases that match TRBD1. CDR1 is ENHRY, CDR2 SYGVKD, per germline. The CDR3 contains 15 residues. The V gene end was trimmed by 7 bases and the J gene end by 3 bases; junction bases not matched to a gene: 11. The CDR3 sequence is CAIKQGSGVDTEAFF. DNA for the CDR3: TGTGCCATCAAACAGGGGTCGGGAGTGGACACTGAAGCTTTCTTT.